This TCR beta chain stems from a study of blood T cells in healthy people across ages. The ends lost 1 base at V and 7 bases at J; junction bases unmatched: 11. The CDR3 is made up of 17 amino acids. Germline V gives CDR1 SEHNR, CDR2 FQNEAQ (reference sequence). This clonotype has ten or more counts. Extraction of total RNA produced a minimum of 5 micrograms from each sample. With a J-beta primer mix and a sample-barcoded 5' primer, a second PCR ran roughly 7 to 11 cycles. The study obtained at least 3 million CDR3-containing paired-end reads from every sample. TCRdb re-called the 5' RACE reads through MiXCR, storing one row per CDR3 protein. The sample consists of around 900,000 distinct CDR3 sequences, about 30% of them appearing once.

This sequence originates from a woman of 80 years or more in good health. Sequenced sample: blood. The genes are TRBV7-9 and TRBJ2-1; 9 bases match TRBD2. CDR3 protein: CASSLGGIGLAGNEQFF. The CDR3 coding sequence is TGTGCCAGCAGCTTAGGAGGTATCGGGCTAGCGGGGAATGAGCAGTTCTTC.